Listed below are T cell receptor beta chains from one sample, sequenced in a study of blood T cell repertoires in COVID-19. Measured with immunoSEQ multiplex PCR; TCRdb has only the in-frame clones, and not every one. The table records around 40,000 clones, 65% to 90% of them present only once. The sample consisted of peripheral blood. The receptors were gathered from a human donor in a cohort sampled during active COVID-19. Both conserved end residues are part of each CDR3.

v_call,cdr3_aa
TRBV9,CASSETGGSRETQYF
TRBV18,CASSPSGTNEKLFF
TRBV4-3,CASSQDSPQGSYNSPLHF
TRBV7-3,CASSLGAEYRSQFF
TRBV25-1,CASSEPPRGYTF
TRBV5-5,CASSLLLNTEAFF
TRBV7-2,CASSLTGMLETQYF
TRBV10-3,CAISAEKQDTQYF
TRBV6-5,CASRNRLANSYEQYF
TRBV5-6,CASSPAGANEQFF
TRBV3-1/TRBV3-2,CASSQDYRDSYEQYF
TRBV18,CASSPSGGHTEAFF
TRBV5-6,CASSLVRGTYEQYF
TRBV19,CASSPTSGSTDTQYF
TRBV9,CASSVDSGPGNTIYF
TRBV6-5,CASRTALNNEQFF
TRBV6-5,CASRNRGVGTEAFF
TRBV28,CASSSPGGTGNGYTF
TRBV5-1,CASSLGSPSVAFF
TRBV2,CASSEGGPGTDTQYF
TRBV5-1,CASSLGGTHNEQFF
TRBV5-1,CASSGSGEQFF
TRBV3-1/TRBV3-2,CASSQLKRGSGRFF
TRBV19,CASKEGLGGYTF
TRBV5-4,CASSLAGGLGGYTF
TRBV15,CATSRYGTPSYEQYF